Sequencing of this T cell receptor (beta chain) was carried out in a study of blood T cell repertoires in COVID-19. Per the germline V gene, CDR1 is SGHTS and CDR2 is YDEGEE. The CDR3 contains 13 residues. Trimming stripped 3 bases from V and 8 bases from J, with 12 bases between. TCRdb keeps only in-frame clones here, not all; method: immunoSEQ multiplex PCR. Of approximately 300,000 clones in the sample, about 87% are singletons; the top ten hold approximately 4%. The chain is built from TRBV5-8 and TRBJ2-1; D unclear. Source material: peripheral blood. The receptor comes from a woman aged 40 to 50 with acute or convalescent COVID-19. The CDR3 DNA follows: TGTGCCAGCAGCTCCACATCTGGTCATGAGCAGTTCTTC. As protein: CASSSTSGHEQFF.